These 27 T cell receptor beta chains were sequenced from one sample in a study of blood T cell repertoires in COVID-19. The assay was immunoSEQ multiplex PCR, and TCRdb's table has in-frame clones only and misses some. Of about 270,000 clones listed, around 90% are singletons. What was sequenced was PBMCs or T cells enriched from blood (not recorded which). The source of these receptors is a woman between 25 and 40 years old with acute COVID-19.

J is TRBJ2-7 and V is TRBV6-5; 10 bases line up with TRBD1. The CDR3 contains 15 residues. The V gene's germline CDR1 is MNHEY and CDR2 SVGAGI. Losses at the gene ends were 6 bases for V and 4 bases for J; bases not matched to a gene: 9. Written as DNA, the CDR3 is TGTGCCAGCAGCTCACCGGGACAGGGGCAGTACGAGCAGTACTTC. Translating it yields CASSSPGQGQYEQYF.

In its sample, this clone was seen a few times. Other nucleotide sequences from this sample produce the same CDR3. CDR3 amino acids: CASSRVNTEAFF. The CDR3 DNA reads as TGTGCCAGTAGTCGGGTAAACACTGAAGCTTTCTTT. V usage is TRBV19 and J usage is TRBJ1-1; D is undetermined. The V gene lost 5 bases and the J gene lost 2 bases, with 6 bases spanning the gap. The V gene's germline CDR1 is LNHDA and CDR2 SQIVND (reference sequence). The CDR3 totals 12 residues.

The CDR3 DNA sequence: TGCAGCGTCAGCCCGACAGGGGCCTACAATGAGCAGTTCTTC. This sequence encodes CSVSPTGAYNEQFF. The rearrangement uses TRBV29-1 and TRBJ2-1; the match to TRBD1 covers 8 bases. Trimming took 6 bases from V and 2 from J; bases not matched to a gene: 6. Per germline, CDR1 SQVTM and CDR2 ANQGSEA. This CDR3 has 14 amino acids.

This clone has just one count. The chain combines TRBV2 with TRBJ2-1, with D maybe TRBD2 (6 bases). V lost 3 bases and J 7 bases, leaving 13 bases between the germline ends. This CDR3 has 14 amino acids. Germline V gene lookup returns CDR1 SNHLY and CDR2 FYNNEI. The CDR3 nucleotides are TGTGCCAGCAGTGATGGGCTAGCGTGGAATGAGCAGTTCTTC. Protein sequence: CASSDGLAWNEQFF.

This clone was detected once. The CDR3 sequence: CASSQDQHAEQFF. The CDR3 region has the DNA TGTGCCAGCAGCCAAGATCAACATGCCGAGCAGTTCTTC. The V gene is TRBV14, the J gene TRBJ2-1, with unresolved D. The CDR3 is 13 amino acids. Germline CDR1 reads SGHDN; CDR2 reads FVKESK. V lost 0 bases to trimming and J lost 10 bases, with 10 bases between them.

The chain employs TRBV5-1 and TRBJ1-1; a possible D gene is TRBD1 (6 bases). The CDR3 consists of 16 residues. Germline CDR1 SGHRS, CDR2 YFSETQ. V was clipped by 2 bases and J by 1 base, with 15 bases between them. The CDR3 nucleotides read TGCGCCAGCAGCTTCGTCCAGGGGTCCTGGAACACTGAAGCTTTCTTT. Its protein product is CASSFVQGSWNTEAFF.

This chain connects TRBV19 to TRBJ2-1; D might be TRBD1 (6 bases). From germline, CDR1 is LNHDA and CDR2 SQIVND (reference sequence). The CDR3 has 16 residues. V lost 2 bases to trimming and J lost 8 bases, with 19 bases between them. CDR3 sequence reads: CASSIPWGPEGDEQFF. CDR3 nucleotide sequence: TGTGCCAGTAGTATACCTTGGGGGCCCGAGGGGGATGAGCAGTTCTTC.

The sample holds a few counts of this clone. V usage is TRBV6-1 and J usage is TRBJ1-2; D is perhaps TRBD1 (6 bases). V was clipped by 0 bases and J by 3 bases, with 14 bases between them. Germline loops: CDR1 MNHNS, CDR2 SASEGT. The CDR3 is 16 residues long. The chain's CDR3 is CASSEAGQGGDYGYTF. The CDR3 DNA follows: TGTGCCAGCAGTGAAGCTGGTCAAGGGGGGGACTATGGCTACACCTTC.

This rearrangement joins TRBV6-2 or TRBV6-3 to TRBJ2-7; 10 bases are shared with TRBD1. Germline assignment: CDR1 MNHEY and CDR2 SVGEGT. CDR3 length equals 15 residues. V was pared by 3 bases and J by 6 bases, with 8 bases of the junction left unmatched. CDR3 coding DNA: TGTGCCAGCAGTTATGGAGGGACAGGGGTTCGCGAGCAGTACTTC. It codes for CASSYGGTGVREQYF.

This rearrangement joins TRBV19 to TRBJ1-2, with TRBD1 as a possible D gene (5 bases). Looked up from germline, CDR1 is LNHDA and CDR2 is SQIVND (reference sequence). Trimming removed 8 bases at V and 3 bases at J, with 13 bases between. The CDR3 loop spans 13 amino acids. The CDR3 DNA reads TGTGCCAGTTGGGGGGAGCCGGACTATGGCTACACCTTC. As protein: CASWGEPDYGYTF.

DNA of the CDR3: TGCGCCAGCAGCCCCCTGGGGGCGGGAGCTGAGACCCAGTACTTC. It encodes CASSPLGAGAETQYF. The chain carries TRBV5-1 and TRBJ2-5; a weak D match, TRBD2 (7 bases). Germline lookup yields CDR1 SGHRS and CDR2 YFSETQ. The CDR3 is 15 amino acids. Trimming removed 4 bases from V and 5 bases from J, with 18 bases in between.

The chain joins TRBV28 to TRBJ2-1; D not certain. This CDR3 spans 14 amino acids. Germline CDR1 MDHEN, CDR2 SYDVKM. V was shortened by 5 bases and J by 7 bases, with 15 bases between the two germline ends. DNA of the CDR3: TGTGCCAGCAGTCCCGAGCGCGAGCTGAATGAGCAGTTCTTC. It encodes CASSPERELNEQFF.

The CDR3 protein is CASRLDRAGANVLTF. The CDR3 nucleotides read TGCGCCAGCAGATTAGACAGGGCTGGGGCCAACGTCCTGACTTTC. The V and J genes are TRBV5-1 and TRBJ2-6, with 7 nucleotides matching TRBD1. This CDR3 is 15 amino acids long. With V trimmed by 5 bases and J by 2 bases, 4 bases remained unmatched. Germline V lookup: CDR1 SGHRS, CDR2 YFSETQ.

The rearrangement uses TRBV19 and TRBJ1-2, with D possibly being TRBD1 (6 bases). The germline CDR1 and CDR2 sequences are LNHDA and SQIVND (reference sequence). The CDR3 has 15 amino acids. Trimming took 6 bases from V and 2 from J, leaving 16 bases between them. CDR3 sequence (DNA): TGTGCCAGTAGACCTACAGGGTCATCGAACTATGGCTACACCTTC. Amino acid sequence: CASRPTGSSNYGYTF.

This chain links TRBV9 with TRBJ1-5; D not resolved. Germline V CDR1 and CDR2: SGDLS, YYNGEE. V lost 3 bases and J 0 bases, leaving 10 bases between the germline ends. The CDR3 consists of 15 residues. CDR3 bases: TGTGCCAGCAGCGAGACACCTTATAGCAATCAGCCCCAGCATTTT. Its protein is CASSETPYSNQPQHF.

This chain connects TRBV3-1 (or the pseudogene TRBV3-2) to TRBJ2-2; 8 positions agree with TRBD1. The CDR3 totals 13 residues. Per germline, CDR1 LGHDT and CDR2 YNNKEL (reference sequence). The trim removed 8 bases at V and 7 bases at J, leaving 6 bases unmatched. Here the CDR3 DNA reads TGTGCCAGCGGTTCCGACAGGGGCGGGGAGCTGTTTTTT. Residues: CASGSDRGGELFF.

J is TRBJ2-4 and V is TRBV10-1, with D perhaps TRBD2 (6 bases). Per the germline V gene, CDR1 is WNHNN and CDR2 is SYGVQD (reference sequence). This CDR3 has 13 residues. V dropped 0 bases and J dropped 7 bases, with 7 bases sitting between them. The CDR3 sequence: CASSESGGNIQYF. DNA of the CDR3: TGCGCCAGCAGTGAGTCTGGGGGGAACATTCAGTACTTC.

This clone turned up a few times. The CDR3: CAISEPVLFEQYF. Written as DNA, the CDR3 is TGTGCCATCAGTGAGCCGGTGTTGTTCGAGCAGTACTTC. The rearrangement uses TRBV10-3 and TRBJ2-7; unclear D gene. Trimming shortened V by 2 bases and J by 6 bases, and 11 bases separated the two germline ends. Germline V gene data show CDR1 as ENHRY and CDR2 as SYGVKD. This CDR3 has 13 amino acids.

The chain uses TRBV3-1 (or the pseudogene TRBV3-2) and TRBJ2-1, with 9 positions matching TRBD2. The germline V gene has CDR1 LGHDT and CDR2 YNNKEL (reference sequence). The ends lost 4 bases at V and 7 bases at J; junction bases unmatched: 8. The length of the CDR3 is 15 residues. CDR3 loop: CASSPWPGLANEQFF. CDR3 in DNA: TGTGCCAGCAGCCCATGGCCGGGACTAGCTAATGAGCAGTTCTTC.

J is TRBJ1-3 and V is TRBV18; D might be TRBD1 (6 bases). CDR1 and CDR2 (germline): KGHSH, LQKENI. This CDR3 comprises 14 residues. V dropped 3 bases and J dropped 4 bases, with 10 bases sitting between them. The DNA for the CDR3 is TGTGCCAGCTCACCCGTGGACAGAGGAAACACCATATATTTT. Protein product: CASSPVDRGNTIYF.

The CDR3 DNA follows: TGTGCCAGTAGTTGGACTAGCGGGAGGCCGAGCTCCTACAATGAGCAGTTCTTC. It yields the protein CASSWTSGRPSSYNEQFF. This chain connects TRBV19 to TRBJ2-1, with TRBD2 matching over 14 bases. J lost 0 bases, V lost 5 bases, and 6 bases had no gene match. CDR1 and CDR2 (germline): LNHDA, SQIVND (reference sequence). CDR3 length equals 18 residues. The full variable domain, with the rest looked up from reference TRBV19 and TRBJ2-1, is DGGITQSPKYLFRKEGQNVTLSCEQNLNHDAMYWYRQDPGQGLRLIYYSQIVNDFQKGDIAEGYSVSREKKESFPLTVTSAQKNPTAFYLCASSWTSGRPSSYNEQFFGPGTRLTVL.

This chain joins TRBV5-6 and TRBJ1-3; perhaps TRBD1 as D (6 bases). This CDR3 region has 14 residues. V dropped 8 bases and J dropped 2 bases, with 14 bases sitting between them. The germline gives CDR1 SGHDT, CDR2 YYEEEE. CDR3 amino acids: CASTSRGTGNTIYF. CDR3 DNA sequence: TGTGCCAGTACCTCCAGGGGCACTGGAAACACCATATATTTT. Based on the CDR3 plus reference TRBV5-6 and TRBJ1-3, the full variable domain is DAGVTQSPTHLIKTRGQQVTLRCSPKSGHDTVSWYQQALGQGPQFIFQYYEEEERQRGNFPDRFSGHQFPNYSSELNVNALLLGDSALYLCASTSRGTGNTIYFGEGSWLTVV.

This chain joins TRBV28 and TRBJ2-7; tentative D call: TRBD2 (5 bases). The CDR3 is 13 amino acids. In germline, CDR1 is MDHEN, CDR2 SYDVKM. Trimming removed 5 bases from V and 2 bases from J, with 10 bases in between. The CDR3: CASSGGLPYEQYF. In nucleotides, the CDR3 is TGTGCCAGCAGTGGTGGACTCCCCTACGAGCAGTACTTC.

This chain connects TRBV7-2 to TRBJ2-7; 10 nucleotides agree with TRBD2. CDR3 length equals 15 residues. V trimming: 2 bases; J trimming: 2 bases; junction bases outside the gene matches: 3. The germline gives CDR1 SGHTA, CDR2 FQGNSA. CDR3 region: CASSLSSGGTYEQYF. CDR3 sequence (DNA): TGTGCCAGCAGCTTAAGTAGCGGGGGGACCTACGAGCAGTACTTC.

The chain links TRBV5-4 to TRBJ1-1, with D maybe TRBD1 (6 bases). Per germline, CDR1 SGHNT and CDR2 YYREEE (reference sequence). The length of the CDR3 is 14 residues. Trimming took 2 bases from V and 0 from J, leaving 8 bases between them. The CDR3 sequence is CASSFRDMNTEAFF. In nucleotides, the CDR3 is TGTGCCAGCAGCTTCCGGGACATGAACACTGAAGCTTTCTTT.

The chain links TRBV11-2 to TRBJ2-2; no reliable D call. CDR3 length equals 15 residues. Deletions cut 2 bases from V and 7 bases from J, with 14 bases between. Germline V gene data show CDR1 as SGHAT and CDR2 as FQNNGV. CDR3 residues: CASSLSETSGGELFF. The CDR3 nucleotides are TGTGCCAGCAGCTTAAGCGAGACCTCGGGCGGGGAGCTGTTTTTT.

This clone was detected only once. The V call is TRBV28, the J call TRBJ2-1; TRBD2 is a possible D gene (5 bases). The germline V gene encodes CDR1 MDHEN and CDR2 SYDVKM. Trimming stripped 6 bases from V and 4 bases from J, with 10 bases between. The CDR3 consists of 13 residues. This chain's CDR3 is CASSHTSYNEQFF. DNA for the CDR3: TGTGCCAGCAGCCATACTAGTTACAATGAGCAGTTCTTC.